Below, one T cell receptor (beta chain) is given with its context. This sample is drawn from a study of blood T cell repertoires in COVID-19. As handled by the study authors: Amplification from reference gene primers served as the basis for estimated nucleated cell counts. Clones were read by immunoSEQ multiplex PCR, and TCRdb kept only the in-frame ones, dropping some. V, J and clone size are those of that table, while D and trimming were read from the DNA. The table has 200,000 to 250,000 clones, about four fifths seen once. Germline loops: CDR1 WNHNN, CDR2 SYGVQD (reference sequence). The CDR3 is made up of 15 amino acids. The V gene lost 0 bases and the J gene lost 3 bases, with 11 bases spanning the gap. Participants, about 18 to 95 years old, spanned 25 or so US areas.

Sequenced sample: PBMCs or T cells enriched from blood (not recorded which). The rearrangement uses TRBV10-1 and TRBJ2-5, with D perhaps TRBD2 (6 bases). This TCR was sampled from a woman aged 40-49 years with acute COVID-19. CDR3 protein: CASSESRASEETQYF. The CDR3 DNA reads as TGCGCCAGCAGTGAGTCTAGGGCTAGCGAAGAGACCCAGTACTTC.